This TCR beta chain originates from a study of T-cell reconstitution after alpha-beta-depleted transplantation in children. Trimming cost V 1 base and J 2 bases, with 12 bases left between them. The length of the CDR3 is 15 residues. Germline CDR1 reads LGHDT; CDR2 reads YNNKEL (reference sequence). The TCRbeta library incorporated unique molecular identifiers. TCRdb analysed the PCR reads with MiXCR anew, one entry per CDR3 protein. Seen here are approximately 150,000 distinct CDR3 sequences, about 9% observed once, and the top ten hold less than 20%. This clonotype was picked up many times. The genes are TRBV3-1 and TRBJ2-7; D ambiguous. The TCR was taken from a female patient aged 2-15 years who had a stem cell transplant for congenital amegakaryocytic thrombocytopenia, so the T cells may come from the graft donor. The starting material was PBMCs, mostly from graft donor cells, obtained 180 days after TCRalphabeta/CD19-depleted stem cell transplant. CDR3 DNA sequence: TGTGCCAGCAGCCAAGGGGTTTTTTCTACCTACGAGCAGTACTTC. It encodes CASSQGVFSTYEQYF.